This is a list of T cell receptor beta chains from one sample in a study of OX40 agonist ivuxolimab in advanced cancers. The data were produced by immunoSEQ multiplex PCR, yet TCRdb's version contains in-frame clones alone and is incomplete. The data hold about 110,000 clones, with less than 95% observed a single time. The material was CD4+ or CD8+ T cells sorted from blood, obtained in a trial of the OX40 agonist ivuxolimab. All receptors come from an adult with an advanced solid tumor such as melanoma, head and neck, liver or kidney cancer. CDR3s include the opening cysteine and the closing phenylalanine or tryptophan. D genes are given only for firm matches. Only part of the rows carry a size: once, few, many, or a class if the clone is expanded.

d_gene,v_gene,j_gene,abundance,CDR3aa,CDR3nt
TRBD1,TRBV29-1,TRBJ1-4,NA,CSAKRGTGAAEKLFF,TGCAGCGCCAAGAGGGGTACAGGGGCCGCTGAAAAACTGTTTTTT
NA,TRBV9,TRBJ2-7,NA,CASSPRFSYEQYF,TGTGCCAGCAGCCCCCGTTTCTCCTACGAGCAGTACTTC
NA,TRBV6-1,TRBJ2-7,NA,CASSDIMGSEQYF,TGTGCCAGCAGTGACATCATGGGGTCCGAGCAGTACTTC
NA,TRBV2,TRBJ1-2,NA,CASSGAGAGYTF,TGTGCCAGCAGTGGGGCAGGGGCGGGCTACACCTTC
NA,TRBV7-3,TRBJ2-1,NA,CASSFRQASNEQFF,TGTGCCAGCAGCTTTCGGCAGGCGTCCAATGAGCAGTTCTTC
TRBD2,TRBV7-3,TRBJ2-2,NA,CASSLTAGGNTGELFF,TGTGCCAGCAGCTTAACCGCGGGGGGGAACACCGGGGAGCTGTTTTTT
NA,TRBV5-4,TRBJ1-2,NA,CASSSDRSGGYTF,TGTGCCAGCAGTTCCGACAGGTCGGGTGGCTACACCTTC
NA,TRBV19,TRBJ1-6,NA,CASKGGTVSPLHF,TGTGCCAGTAAGGGGGGAACGGTTTCACCCCTCCACTTT
NA,TRBV6-5,TRBJ1-1,NA,CASSYAGSDTEAFF,TGTGCCAGCAGTTACGCAGGGTCGGATACTGAAGCTTTCTTT
NA,TRBV7-3,TRBJ2-1,NA,CASSLKGVVNEQFF,TGTGCCAGCAGCTTAAAGGGCGTCGTCAATGAGCAGTTCTTC
NA,TRBV30,TRBJ2-2,NA,CAWSVLTHTGELFF,TGTGCCTGGAGTGTACTCACCCACACCGGGGAGCTGTTTTTT
TRBD2,TRBV7-8,TRBJ2-5,NA,CASSLFEREEETQYF,TGTGCCAGCAGCTTGTTCGAGCGGGAGGAAGAGACCCAGTACTTC
TRBD1,TRBV6-5,TRBJ1-2,NA,CASSFDRVNGYTF,TGTGCCAGCAGCTTCGACAGGGTAAACGGCTACACCTTC
NA,TRBV9,TRBJ1-4,NA,CASGGGNEKLFF,TGTGCCTCTGGAGGGGGGAATGAAAAACTGTTTTTT
TRBD1,TRBV13,TRBJ2-7,NA,CASSLTGTPSYEQYF,TGTGCCAGCAGCCTGACAGGGACACCCTCCTACGAGCAGTACTTC
TRBD2,TRBV6-1,TRBJ2-1,once,CASKKAGAGSGEQFF,TGTGCCAGCAAAAAAGCGGGAGCCGGCTCGGGCGAGCAGTTCTTC
TRBD1,TRBV27,TRBJ2-5,NA,CASSSGQQETQYF,TGTGCCAGCAGTTCGGGACAGCAAGAGACCCAGTACTTC
TRBD2,TRBV29-1,TRBJ2-5,few,CSIRAGGQETQYF,TGCAGCATAAGAGCGGGGGGACAAGAGACCCAGTACTTC
NA,TRBV7-2,TRBJ2-4,NA,CASSTDLRAGHIQYF,TGTGCCAGCAGCACCGACCTCCGGGCCGGTCACATTCAGTACTTC
NA,TRBV15,TRBJ2-5,NA,CATSGGESGIQETQYF,TGTGCCACCAGCGGAGGGGAGAGTGGGATTCAAGAGACCCAGTACTTC
NA,TRBV25-1,TRBJ1-1,NA,CARKGQYTEAFF,TGTGCCAGGAAAGGACAGTACACTGAAGCTTTCTTT
NA,TRBV29-1,TRBJ2-5,NA,CSVDRGFQETQYF,TGCAGCGTTGACAGGGGATTTCAAGAGACCCAGTACTTC
NA,TRBV5-1,TRBJ1-1,NA,CASSLAPGSDTEAFF,TGCGCCAGCAGCTTGGCGCCGGGCAGCGACACTGAAGCTTTCTTT
NA,TRBV29-1,TRBJ1-1,NA,CSVDHQGTEAFF,TGCAGCGTTGATCACCAGGGCACTGAAGCTTTCTTT
NA,TRBV21-1,TRBJ1-2,NA,CASSKGGPDHYGYTF,TGTGCCAGCAGCAAAGGAGGGCCAGACCACTATGGCTACACCTTC
NA,TRBV5-5,TRBJ2-5,NA,CASSFPGLETQYF,TGTGCCAGCAGCTTCCCCGGACTGGAGACCCAGTACTTC
TRBD1,TRBV9,TRBJ1-6,NA,CASSGTGGISYNSPLHF,TGTGCCAGCAGCGGTACAGGGGGGATCTCCTATAATTCACCCCTCCACTTT
NA,TRBV6-5,TRBJ1-6,NA,CASRDDAGYGSPLHF,TGTGCCAGCAGGGACGACGCGGGGTATGGTTCACCCCTCCACTTT
NA,TRBV30,TRBJ2-2,NA,CAGFPRTAYTGELFF,TGTGCCGGATTCCCCCGGACGGCTTACACCGGGGAGCTGTTTTTT
TRBD1,TRBV18,TRBJ2-5,NA,CASSPGQGTQETQYF,TGTGCCAGCTCACCGGGACAGGGAACACAAGAGACCCAGTACTTC
NA,TRBV6-5,TRBJ2-3,NA,CASSPTGDTQYF,TGTGCCAGCAGTCCAACAGGGGATACGCAGTATTTT
TRBD2,TRBV11-3,TRBJ2-5,NA,CASSLDGERGQTQYF,TGTGCCAGCAGCTTAGATGGAGAGCGGGGGCAGACCCAGTACTTC
TRBD1,TRBV29-1,TRBJ1-1,NA,CSVGRAVDRGVGSTEAFF,TGCAGCGTTGGGAGGGCTGTGGACAGGGGGGTAGGGAGCACTGAAGCTTTCTTT
NA,TRBV5-1,TRBJ2-3,NA,CASRPDRNTDTQYF,TGCGCCAGCAGGCCCGACAGGAACACAGATACGCAGTATTTT
NA,TRBV19,TRBJ2-7,NA,CASSIGTYEQYF,TGTGCCAGTAGTATAGGGACCTACGAGCAGTACTTC
TRBD1,TRBV6-4,TRBJ1-1,NA,CASSVNRGTEAFF,TGTGCCAGCAGTGTCAACAGGGGGACTGAAGCTTTCTTT
NA,TRBV10-3,TRBJ2-7,NA,CAISEGVRAYEQYF,TGTGCCATCAGTGAGGGGGTAAGGGCCTACGAGCAGTACTTC
NA,TRBV5-1,TRBJ2-7,NA,CASSSNSAGQTEQYF,TGCGCCAGCAGCTCGAATTCAGCAGGGCAGACAGAGCAGTACTTC
TRBD1,TRBV6-6,TRBJ1-1,NA,CASSPPGTANTEAFF,TGTGCCAGCAGCCCGCCTGGGACAGCGAACACTGAAGCTTTCTTT
TRBD2,TRBV9,TRBJ2-3,NA,CASAVGKLAGGVLSDTQYF,TGTGCCAGCGCTGTAGGAAAACTAGCGGGAGGAGTACTCTCTGATACGCAGTATTTT
NA,TRBV7-6,TRBJ2-7,NA,CASSLNRGRTSSYEQYF,TGTGCCAGCAGCTTAAATCGGGGGCGGACCTCCTCCTACGAGCAGTACTTC
TRBD1,TRBV5-1,TRBJ2-3,NA,CASSPTGALFDTQYF,TGCGCCAGCAGCCCCACAGGGGCGCTTTTCGATACGCAGTATTTT
NA,TRBV5-8,TRBJ1-3,NA,CASSLLTGHSGNTIYF,TGTGCCAGCAGTTTGTTGACAGGTCACTCTGGAAACACCATATATTTT